A selection of T cell receptor beta chains follows, all from one sample in a study of regulatory T cells in long-lasting Graves disease. MiXCR was run by TCRdb on the multiplex PCR reads, yielding one entry per CDR3 protein. The sample yields more than 400,000 distinct CDR3 sequences, roughly 17% seen once. A further study also used this sample, focusing on T cells in Graves' hyperthyroidism and ophthalmopathy.

The sequences come from peripheral blood mononuclear cells (PBMCs), collected at new diagnosis, from a patient treated with antithyroid drugs. These receptors were taken from a middle-aged man with Graves disease. The CDR3 runs from the conserved cysteine through the conserved F or W. The D gene is left open where the match is weak. Part of the rows lack a size; the others show once, few, many or a class for expanded clones.

NA TRBJ2-2 NA 16 TRBV6-1 TGTGCCAGCAGTGAAGATACAGGGCCCGTTACCGGGGAGCTGTTTTTT CASSEDTGPVTGELFF
many TRBJ2-3 TRBD1 15 TRBV2 TGTGCCAGCACGAAACAGGGGAGAGGCCCGCATACGCAGTATTTT CASTKQGRGPHTQYF
NA TRBJ2-7 NA 17 TRBV7-9 TGTGCCAGCAGCCCTTTCGGTGAACAGGCCATCTCCTACGAGCAGTACTTC CASSPFGEQAISYEQYF
NA TRBJ2-2 NA 13 TRBV24-1 TGTGCCACCAGTGGTAGGGGCTCCGGGGAGCTGCTTTTT CATSGRGSGELLF
many TRBJ2-6 NA 15 TRBV12-3/TRBV12-4 TGTGCCAGCAGTTTTCGGAGCTCTGGGGCCAACGTCCTGACTTTC CASSFRSSGANVLTF
NA TRBJ2-7 TRBD1 17 TRBV10-3 TGTGCCATCAGTGAAATCGGAACCGGGACAGGGGGTTGGGAGCAGTACTTC CAISEIGTGTGGWEQYF
few TRBJ1-2 NA 13 TRBV29-1 TGCAGCGTTGGGGGTGGGCAGACCTATGGCTACACCTTC CSVGGGQTYGYTF
NA TRBJ2-7 TRBD1 14 TRBV2 TGTGCCAGCAGTGTGGGGACAGGGACGGGGGAGCAGTACTTC CASSVGTGTGEQYF
NA TRBJ2-1 NA 13 TRBV30 TGTGCCTGGAGTAGGACTATCGACAATGAGCAGTTCTTC CAWSRTIDNEQFF
many TRBJ1-3 NA 14 TRBV20-1 TGCAGTGCTAGGATCCTAGCCCCTGGAAACACCATATATTTT CSARILAPGNTIYF
NA TRBJ2-1 NA 21 TRBV7-6 NA CASSFYICSAPSGSGTLEQFF
many TRBJ1-2 TRBD1 16 TRBV28 TGTGCCAGCAGTTCCCCGACAGGGGAGGGGCACTATGGCTACACCTTC CASSSPTGEGHYGYTF
NA TRBJ2-5 NA 14 TRBV6-1 TGTGCCAGCAGCTCCGATCATATAAAAGAGACCCAGTACTTC CASSSDHIKETQYF
many TRBJ2-1 TRBD2 16 TRBV7-9 TGTGCCAGCAGCCCACATAGCGGGTTATCCTACAATGAGCAGTTCTTC CASSPHSGLSYNEQFF
many TRBJ2-2 TRBD2 15 TRBV12-3/TRBV12-4 TGTGCCGGATCGGAGCGGGGCTTGAACACCGGGGAGCTGTTTTTT CAGSERGLNTGELFF
many TRBJ2-7 TRBD2 15 TRBV12-3/TRBV12-4 TGTGCCAGCAGTAAGACTAGCGGGAGGATTTACGAGCAGTACTTC CASSKTSGRIYEQYF
many TRBJ1-6 TRBD1 14 TRBV27 TGTGCCAGCAGTCCGACAGGGGTTGCTTCACCCCTCCACTTT CASSPTGVASPLHF
many TRBJ2-3 NA 14 TRBV11-2 TGTGCCAGCAGCTTATCAGGGCACACAGATACGCAGTATTTT CASSLSGHTDTQYF
few TRBJ2-5 TRBD2 16 TRBV19 TGTGCCAGTAATAGTGAGACTAGCGGAAACCAAGAGACCCAGTACTTC CASNSETSGNQETQYF
few TRBJ2-2 NA 15 TRBV20-1 TGCAGTGCTAGAGAATCCGGGACCGGAGGCGGGGAGCTGTTTTTT CSARESGTGGGELFF
many TRBJ2-1 NA 11 TRBV2 TGTGCCAGCACTCTTTACAATGAGCAGTTCTTC CASTLYNEQFF